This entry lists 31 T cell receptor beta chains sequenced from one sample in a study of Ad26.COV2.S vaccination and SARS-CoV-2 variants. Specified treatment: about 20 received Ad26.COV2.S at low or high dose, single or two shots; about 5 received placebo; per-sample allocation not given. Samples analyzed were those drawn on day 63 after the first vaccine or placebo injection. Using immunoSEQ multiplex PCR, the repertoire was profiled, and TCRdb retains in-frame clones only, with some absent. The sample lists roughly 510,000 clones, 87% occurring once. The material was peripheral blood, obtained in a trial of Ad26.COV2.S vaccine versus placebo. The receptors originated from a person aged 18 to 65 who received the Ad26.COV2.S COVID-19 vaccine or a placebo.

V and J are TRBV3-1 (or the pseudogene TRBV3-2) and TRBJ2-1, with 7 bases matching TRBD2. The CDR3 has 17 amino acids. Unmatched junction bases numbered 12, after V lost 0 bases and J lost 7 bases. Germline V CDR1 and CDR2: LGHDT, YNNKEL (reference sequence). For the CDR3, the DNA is TGTGCCAGCAGCCAAGATGTCGGAGCGGGACTGAATAATGAGCAGTTCTTC. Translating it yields CASSQDVGAGLNNEQFF.

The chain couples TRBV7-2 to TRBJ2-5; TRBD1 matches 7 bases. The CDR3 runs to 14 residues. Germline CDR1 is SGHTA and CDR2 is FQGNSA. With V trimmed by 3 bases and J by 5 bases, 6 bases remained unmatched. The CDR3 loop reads CASSLPGQWETQYF. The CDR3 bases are TGTGCCAGCAGCTTGCCGGGACAGTGGGAGACCCAGTACTTC.

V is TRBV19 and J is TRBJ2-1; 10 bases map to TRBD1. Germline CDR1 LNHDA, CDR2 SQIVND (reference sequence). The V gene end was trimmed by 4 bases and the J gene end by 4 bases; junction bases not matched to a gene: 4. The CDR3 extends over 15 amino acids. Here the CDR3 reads CASSTRQGAYNEQFF. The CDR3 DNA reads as TGTGCCAGTAGTACCCGACAGGGGGCATACAATGAGCAGTTCTTC. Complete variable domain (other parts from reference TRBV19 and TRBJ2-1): DGGITQSPKYLFRKEGQNVTLSCEQNLNHDAMYWYRQDPGQGLRLIYYSQIVNDFQKGDIAEGYSVSREKKESFPLTVTSAQKNPTAFYLCASSTRQGAYNEQFFGPGTRLTVL.

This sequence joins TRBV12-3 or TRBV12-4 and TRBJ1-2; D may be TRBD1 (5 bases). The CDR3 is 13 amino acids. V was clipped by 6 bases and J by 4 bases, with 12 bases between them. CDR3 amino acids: CASSFDRTYGYTF. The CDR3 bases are TGTGCCAGCAGCTTCGACAGAACCTATGGCTACACCTTC.

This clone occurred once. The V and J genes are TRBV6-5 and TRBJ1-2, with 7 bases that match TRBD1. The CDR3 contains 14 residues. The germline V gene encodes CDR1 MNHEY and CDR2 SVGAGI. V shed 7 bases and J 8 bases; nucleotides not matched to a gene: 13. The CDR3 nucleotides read TGTGCCAGCAAGACAGGGAGTGCGCGTGGAGGCTACACCTTC. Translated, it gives CASKTGSARGGYTF.

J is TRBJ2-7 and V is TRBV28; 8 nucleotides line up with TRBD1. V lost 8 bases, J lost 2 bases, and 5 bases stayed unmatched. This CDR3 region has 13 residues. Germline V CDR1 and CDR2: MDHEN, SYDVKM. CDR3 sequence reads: CASDSGQAYEQYF. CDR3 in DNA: TGTGCCAGCGATTCGGGACAGGCCTACGAGCAGTACTTC.

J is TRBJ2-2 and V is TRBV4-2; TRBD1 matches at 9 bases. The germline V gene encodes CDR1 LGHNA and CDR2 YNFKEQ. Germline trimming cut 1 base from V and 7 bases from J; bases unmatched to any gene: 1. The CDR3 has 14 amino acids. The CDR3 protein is CASSQGGQGGELFF. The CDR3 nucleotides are TGTGCCAGCAGCCAAGGGGGACAGGGCGGGGAGCTGTTTTTT.

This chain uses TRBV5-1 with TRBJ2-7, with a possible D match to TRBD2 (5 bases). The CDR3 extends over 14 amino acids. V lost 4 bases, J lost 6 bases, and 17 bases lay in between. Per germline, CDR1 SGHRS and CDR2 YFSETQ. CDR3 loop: CASSGRTGSSEQYF. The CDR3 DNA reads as TGCGCCAGCAGCGGGCGGACGGGATCTTCCGAGCAGTACTTC.

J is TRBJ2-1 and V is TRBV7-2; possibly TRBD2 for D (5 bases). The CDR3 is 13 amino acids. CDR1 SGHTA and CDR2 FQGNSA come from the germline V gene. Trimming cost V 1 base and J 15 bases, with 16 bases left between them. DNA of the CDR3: TGTGCCAGCAGCTTAGGGGCGGTGGGAGTAGTGTTCTTC. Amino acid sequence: CASSLGAVGVVFF.

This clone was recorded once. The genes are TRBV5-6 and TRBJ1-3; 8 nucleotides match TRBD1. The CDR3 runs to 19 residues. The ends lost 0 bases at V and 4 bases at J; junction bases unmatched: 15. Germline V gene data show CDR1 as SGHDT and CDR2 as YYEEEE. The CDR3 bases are TGTGCCAGCAGCTTGGCCGGACAGGGCTTCGGGGCCGACGGAAACACCATATATTTT. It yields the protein CASSLAGQGFGADGNTIYF.

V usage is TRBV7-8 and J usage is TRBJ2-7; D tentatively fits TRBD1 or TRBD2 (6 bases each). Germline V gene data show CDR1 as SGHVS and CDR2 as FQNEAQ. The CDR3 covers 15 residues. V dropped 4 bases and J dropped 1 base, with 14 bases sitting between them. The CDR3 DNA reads TGTGCCAGCAGCTCGAAGGGGGGCGGATCCTACGAGCAGTACTTC. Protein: CASSSKGGGSYEQYF.

CDR3 coding DNA: TGTGCCAGCAGTCAGCTACAGGGGTTCTCCTACGAGCAGTACTTC. Translating gives CASSQLQGFSYEQYF. The rearrangement uses TRBV6-2 or TRBV6-3 and TRBJ2-7; 7 positions agree with TRBD1. Germline V gene data show CDR1 as MNHEY and CDR2 as SVGEGT. The CDR3 length is 15 residues. V lost 5 bases, J lost 0 bases, and 7 bases stayed unmatched.

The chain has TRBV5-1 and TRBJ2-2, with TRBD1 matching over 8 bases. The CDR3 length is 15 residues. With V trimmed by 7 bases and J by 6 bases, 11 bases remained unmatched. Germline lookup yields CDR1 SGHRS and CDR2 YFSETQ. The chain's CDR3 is CASRWAGGLAGELFF. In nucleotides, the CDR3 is TGCGCCAGCCGCTGGGCAGGGGGCCTCGCCGGGGAGCTGTTTTTT.

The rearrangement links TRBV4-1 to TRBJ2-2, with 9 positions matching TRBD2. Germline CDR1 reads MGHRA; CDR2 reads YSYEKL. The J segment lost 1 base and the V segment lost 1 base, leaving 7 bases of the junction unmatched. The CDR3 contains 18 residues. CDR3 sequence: CASSQVEAGGLNTGELFF. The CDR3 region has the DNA TGCGCCAGCAGCCAAGTTGAAGCGGGAGGCCTGAACACCGGGGAGCTGTTTTTT.

Here the CDR3 reads CATSRTSGTYNEQFF. CDR3 nucleotides: TGTGCCACCAGCCGGACTAGCGGGACCTACAATGAGCAGTTCTTC. The rearrangement links TRBV24-1 to TRBJ2-1; 12 bases map to TRBD2. Trimming at V came to 7 bases and at J to 2 bases, leaving 2 bases not matched to a gene. Germline CDR1 is KGHDR and CDR2 is SFDVKD. The CDR3 contains 15 residues.

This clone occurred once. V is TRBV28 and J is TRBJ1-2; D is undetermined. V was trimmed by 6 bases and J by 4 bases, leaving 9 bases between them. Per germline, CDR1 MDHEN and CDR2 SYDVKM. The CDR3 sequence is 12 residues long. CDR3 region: CASRDGLYGYTF. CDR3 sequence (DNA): TGTGCCAGCAGGGACGGGCTCTATGGCTACACCTTC.

The CDR3 here is CASSFGLAGRFEQYF. Written as DNA, the CDR3 is TGTGCCAGCAGCTTCGGACTAGCGGGGAGATTCGAGCAGTACTTC. This chain joins TRBV11-2 and TRBJ2-7; 12 positions agree with TRBD2. CDR1 and CDR2 from the germline V gene are SGHAT and FQNNGV. With 3 bases clipped from V and 6 bases from J, the junction kept 6 bases outside the gene matches. CDR3 length: 15 amino acids.

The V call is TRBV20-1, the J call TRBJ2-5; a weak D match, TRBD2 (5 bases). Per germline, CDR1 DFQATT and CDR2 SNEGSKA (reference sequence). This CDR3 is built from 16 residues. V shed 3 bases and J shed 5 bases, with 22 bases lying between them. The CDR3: CSASPPVWERLETQYF. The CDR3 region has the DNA TGCAGTGCTAGTCCTCCGGTCTGGGAGCGCTTGGAGACCCAGTACTTC.

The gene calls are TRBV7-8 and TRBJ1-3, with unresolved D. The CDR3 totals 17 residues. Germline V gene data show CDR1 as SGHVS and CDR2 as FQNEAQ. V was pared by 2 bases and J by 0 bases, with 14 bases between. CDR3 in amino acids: CASSLQSQKPSGNTIYF. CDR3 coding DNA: TGTGCCAGCAGCTTACAGAGTCAGAAACCCTCTGGAAACACCATATATTTT.

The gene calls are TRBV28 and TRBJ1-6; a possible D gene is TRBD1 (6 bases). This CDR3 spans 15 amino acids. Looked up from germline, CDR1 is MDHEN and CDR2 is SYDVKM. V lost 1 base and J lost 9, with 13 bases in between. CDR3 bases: TGTGCCAGCAGTTTATCCCACAGGGTCCCTTCACCCCTCCACTTT. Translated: CASSLSHRVPSPLHF.

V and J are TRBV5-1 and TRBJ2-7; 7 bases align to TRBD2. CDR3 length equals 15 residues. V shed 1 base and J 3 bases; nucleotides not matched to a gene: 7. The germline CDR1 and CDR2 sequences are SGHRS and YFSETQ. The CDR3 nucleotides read TGCGCCAGCAGCTTGTCGGCGGGAGCGAACTACGAGCAGTACTTC. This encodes CASSLSAGANYEQYF.

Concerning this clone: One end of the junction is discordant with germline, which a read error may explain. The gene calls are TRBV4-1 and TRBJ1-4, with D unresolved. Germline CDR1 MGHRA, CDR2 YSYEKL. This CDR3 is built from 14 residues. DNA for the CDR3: TGCGCCAGCAGCCAAATTTCCGGGATGGGCGGTCTGATTTTT. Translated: CASSQISGMGGLIF.

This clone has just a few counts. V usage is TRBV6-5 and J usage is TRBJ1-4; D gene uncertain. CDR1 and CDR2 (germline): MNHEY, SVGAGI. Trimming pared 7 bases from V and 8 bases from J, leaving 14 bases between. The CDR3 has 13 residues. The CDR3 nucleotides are TGTGCCAGCAAACCCTTCCGGGCCGAAAAACTGTTTTTT. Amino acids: CASKPFRAEKLFF.

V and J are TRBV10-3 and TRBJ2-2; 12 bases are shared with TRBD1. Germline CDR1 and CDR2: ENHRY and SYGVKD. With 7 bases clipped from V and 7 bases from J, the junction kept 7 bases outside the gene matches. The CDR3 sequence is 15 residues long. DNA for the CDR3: TGTGCCATCACTACCGGGACAGGGGGCGGCGGGGAGCTGTTTTTT. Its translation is CAITTGTGGGGELFF.

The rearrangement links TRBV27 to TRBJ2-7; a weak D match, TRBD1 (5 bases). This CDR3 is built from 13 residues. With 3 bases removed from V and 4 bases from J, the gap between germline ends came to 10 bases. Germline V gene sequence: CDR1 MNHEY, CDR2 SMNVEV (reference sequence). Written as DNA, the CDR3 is TGTGCCAGCAGTTTCACCCAGGGTTACGAGCAGTACTTC. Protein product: CASSFTQGYEQYF.

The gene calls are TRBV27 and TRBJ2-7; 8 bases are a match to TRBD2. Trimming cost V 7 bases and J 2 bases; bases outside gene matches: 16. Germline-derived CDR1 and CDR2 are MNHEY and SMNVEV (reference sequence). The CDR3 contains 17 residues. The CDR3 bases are TGTGCCAGCAAGTACCGGCCACTAGCGGAAATTACCTACGAGCAGTACTTC. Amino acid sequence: CASKYRPLAEITYEQYF.

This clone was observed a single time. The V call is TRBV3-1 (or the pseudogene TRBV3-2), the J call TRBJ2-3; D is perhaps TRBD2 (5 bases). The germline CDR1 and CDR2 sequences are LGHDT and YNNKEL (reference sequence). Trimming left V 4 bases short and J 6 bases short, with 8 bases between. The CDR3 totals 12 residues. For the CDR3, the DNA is TGTGCCAGCAGCCGCTTAGCGGATACGCAGTATTTT. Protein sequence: CASSRLADTQYF.

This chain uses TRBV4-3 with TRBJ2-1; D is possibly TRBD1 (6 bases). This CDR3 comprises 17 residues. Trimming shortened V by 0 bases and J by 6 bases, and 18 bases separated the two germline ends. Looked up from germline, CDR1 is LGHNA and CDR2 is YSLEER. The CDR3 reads CASSQDAFRDNLNEQFF. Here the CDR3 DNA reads TGCGCCAGCAGCCAAGACGCGTTCAGGGACAATCTCAATGAGCAGTTCTTC.

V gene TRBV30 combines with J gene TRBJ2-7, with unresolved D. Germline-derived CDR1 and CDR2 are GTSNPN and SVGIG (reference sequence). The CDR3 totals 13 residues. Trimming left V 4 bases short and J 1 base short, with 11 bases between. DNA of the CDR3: TGTGCCTGGAATCTAGTTGGGTCCTACGAGCAGTACTTC. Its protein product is CAWNLVGSYEQYF.

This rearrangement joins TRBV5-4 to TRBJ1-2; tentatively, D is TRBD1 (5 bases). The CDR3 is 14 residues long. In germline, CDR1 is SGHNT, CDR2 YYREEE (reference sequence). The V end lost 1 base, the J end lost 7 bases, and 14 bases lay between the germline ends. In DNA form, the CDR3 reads TGTGCCAGCAGCTTGACAGGTCTGGGGTCTGGCTACACCTTC. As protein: CASSLTGLGSGYTF.

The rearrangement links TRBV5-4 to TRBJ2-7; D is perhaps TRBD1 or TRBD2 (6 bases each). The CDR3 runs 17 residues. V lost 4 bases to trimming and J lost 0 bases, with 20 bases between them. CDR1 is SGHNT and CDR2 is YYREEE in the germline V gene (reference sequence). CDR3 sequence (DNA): TGTGCCAGCAGCCCGGGGGCGCGGGGTCCAAGCTCCTACGAGCAGTACTTC. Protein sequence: CASSPGARGPSSYEQYF.